This entry features one T cell receptor beta chain sequence. The assay was immunoSEQ multiplex PCR, and TCRdb's table has in-frame clones only and misses some. The sample consists of around 990,000 clones, about 80% of them appearing once. These data are taken from a study of shared clonotypes between healthy human individuals. The V gene's germline CDR1 is MNHEY and CDR2 SMNVEV (reference sequence). The CDR3 sequence is 16 residues long. Trimming cost V 5 bases and J 8 bases, with 21 bases left between them. V usage is TRBV27 and J usage is TRBJ1-4; no firm D call. This TCR came from a man between 18 and 35 years old in good health. Some clones in this sample may be carry-over from other donors' samples. Sequencing used memory CD4+ T cells from PBMCs. The subset is: CD45RA-negative fraction. CDR3 region: CASSPYQRGSSEKLFF. The CDR3 DNA reads TGTGCCAGCAGTCCTTATCAACGGGGTTCGAGCGAAAAACTGTTTTTT. The entire variable domain, with the rest obtained from reference TRBV27 and TRBJ1-4, is as follows: EAQVTQNPRYLITVTGKKLTVTCSQNMNHEYMSWYRQDPGLGLRQIYYSMNVEVTDKGDVPEGYKVSRKEKRNFPLILESPSPNQTSLYFCASSPYQRGSSEKLFFGSGTQLSVL.